Listed below are T cell receptor beta chains from one sample, sequenced in a study of cytomegalovirus exposure and HLA in healthy donors. The protocol was immunoSEQ multiplex PCR, while the TCRdb copy is restricted to in-frame clones and leaves out a portion. The sample shows 95,000 to 150,000 clones, over 60% of them seen only once. Specimen: PBMCs. These receptors all stem from a woman aged 30 to 39 in good health and CMV-seropositive. Both conserved end residues are part of each CDR3. D genes are given only for firm matches. Clone sizes are given selectively: once, few, many, or a class where the clone is expanded.

size	D	V	J	DNA	CDR3
.	TRBD2	TRBV28	TRBJ2-7	TGTGCCAGCAGTTCCGCTGGGACTAGCGGGATCTACGAGCAGTACTTC	CASSSAGTSGIYEQYF
.	TRBD1	TRBV2	TRBJ2-2	TGTGCCAGCACCGCGAGGGGGCACACCGGGGAGCTGTTTTTT	CASTARGHTGELFF
few	.	TRBV4-2	TRBJ2-7	TGTGCCAGCAGCCACGGGGTGTCCTACGAGCAGTACTTC	CASSHGVSYEQYF
few	TRBD1	TRBV6-5	TRBJ1-5	TGTGCCAGCAGTTACTCAGGACAGGGGGATCAGCCCCAGCATTTT	CASSYSGQGDQPQHF
.	.	TRBV4-3	TRBJ1-1	TGCGCCAGCAGCCAAGAGACTTACAGGAAGACTGAAGCTTTCTTT	CASSQETYRKTEAFF
.	.	TRBV7-9	TRBJ2-5	TGTGCCAGCAGCTTAAACGAGAGAGAGACCCAGTACTTC	CASSLNERETQYF
.	.	TRBV30	TRBJ1-3	TGTGCCTGGGGGAGGGGGGGCACCATATATTTT	CAWGRGGTIYF
.	.	TRBV5-1	TRBJ2-3	TGCGCCAGCAGTGAAGTAGCGAACACAGATACGCAGTATTTT	CASSEVANTDTQYF
medium-sized	.	TRBV5-4	TRBJ1-6	TGTGCCAGCAGCCCCGAGGTGGCTTCACCCCTCCACTTT	CASSPEVASPLHF
few	.	TRBV7-9	TRBJ2-3	TGTGCCAGCAGCCCTAAGGAAGGCGGGGGCACAGATACGCAGTATTTT	CASSPKEGGGTDTQYF
.	.	TRBV4-1	TRBJ1-6	TGCGCCAGCAGCCAACAGAATTCTTCACCCCTCCACTTT	CASSQQNSSPLHF
.	.	TRBV2	TRBJ2-5	TGTGCCACCATAAGGGGATACTCGGGGACCCAGTACTTC	CATIRGYSGTQYF
.	TRBD1	TRBV4-1	TRBJ2-7	TGCGCCAGCAGCCAAATCAGGGGGCCTGGCTACGAGCAGTACTTC	CASSQIRGPGYEQYF
few	TRBD1	TRBV11-1	TRBJ2-1	TGTGCCAGCAGCTTAGTGAGGGGGCCATACAATGAGCAGTTCTTC	CASSLVRGPYNEQFF
few	TRBD1	TRBV2	TRBJ1-1	TGTGCCAGCAGGGGACAGAGGAACACTGAAGCTTTCTTT	CASRGQRNTEAFF
.	TRBD1	TRBV4-2	TRBJ1-1	TGTGCCAGCAGCCGAGAGACAGGGGGGTTTACTGAAGCTTTCTTT	CASSRETGGFTEAFF
.	TRBD1	TRBV28	TRBJ1-5	TGTGCCAGCAGTACCGGACAGGGCGGCAATCAGCCCCAGCATTTT	CASSTGQGGNQPQHF
.	.	TRBV19	TRBJ2-1	TGTGCCAGTACCATGAGGCATTCTGGGACTTCCTACAATGAGCAGTTCTTC	CASTMRHSGTSYNEQFF
.	TRBD1	TRBV6-6	TRBJ1-2	TGTGCCAGCAGACTTCAGGGGGACTATGGCTACACCTTC	CASRLQGDYGYTF
.	TRBD1	TRBV5-1	TRBJ2-7	TGCGCCAGCAGCCCCGGGACAGTTCGAGGGGCCGAGCAGTACTTC	CASSPGTVRGAEQYF
.	.	TRBV7-9	TRBJ2-2	TGTGCCGCGATGCAGGACACCGGGGAGCTGTTTTTT	CAAMQDTGELFF
.	.	TRBV29-1	TRBJ1-6	TGCAGCGCGAGCTTACAGGGAGACAATTCACCCCTCCACTTT	CSASLQGDNSPLHF
.	TRBD1	TRBV27	TRBJ2-2	TGTGCCAGCAGTTTTGGAACAGGGGTGGGCACCGGGGAGCTGTTTTTT	CASSFGTGVGTGELFF
.	.	TRBV18	TRBJ2-1	TGTGCCAGCTCACCACGTGTCAGGGAACTAAACAATGAGCAGTTCTTC	CASSPRVRELNNEQFF
.	.	TRBV19	TRBJ2-7	TGTGCCAGTAGTAGCGGGGTCGCCTACGAGCAGTACTTC	CASSSGVAYEQYF
.	TRBD1	TRBV2	TRBJ1-6	TGTGCCAGCAGTGAAGCCACCGGGACAGGCTTATATGCCTATAATTCACCCCTCCACTTT	CASSEATGTGLYAYNSPLHF
.	.	TRBV6-6	TRBJ1-5	TGTGCCAGCAGACCCGGACAGTATAGCAATCAGCCCCAGCATTTT	CASRPGQYSNQPQHF
.	.	TRBV18	TRBJ2-2	TGTGCCAGCTCACCGACGGGAACGAACACCGGGGAGCTGTTTTTT	CASSPTGTNTGELFF
.	.	TRBV5-5	TRBJ2-3	TGTGCCAGCAGCTTACCCCAGATTCCAGATACGCAGTATTTT	CASSLPQIPDTQYF
few	.	TRBV2	TRBJ1-6	TGTGCCAGCAGGCGTTCCATAGGAGCTATTTCTAATTCACCCCTCCACTTT	CASRRSIGAISNSPLHF
.	TRBD2	TRBV7-3	TRBJ2-1	TGTGCCAGCAGCTTAACAGCGGGGGAGCAGTTCTTC	CASSLTAGEQFF
few	.	TRBV5-6	TRBJ2-1	TGTGCCAGCAGCTTGGCGGCAGGAGGGGCCATCATGGAGCAGTTCTTC	CASSLAAGGAIMEQFF
.	TRBD1	TRBV9	TRBJ1-2	TGTGCCAGCGGCTATAACAGGGGTTATAACTATGGCTACACCTTC	CASGYNRGYNYGYTF
.	TRBD2	TRBV4-3	TRBJ2-3	TGCGCCAGCAGCCAAGATCCGGTGCGGGGGGTCTCCACAGATACGCAGTATTTT	CASSQDPVRGVSTDTQYF
.	TRBD1	TRBV10-3	TRBJ1-1	TGTGCCATCAGCGATCCCCGCGTAGAACAGGGGGCGCTGAACACTGAAGCTTTCTTT	CAISDPRVEQGALNTEAFF
few	.	TRBV4-2	TRBJ1-2	TGTGCCAGCAGCCAAGACAGGGGTAACTATGGCTACACCTTC	CASSQDRGNYGYTF
.	.	TRBV9	TRBJ1-3	TGTGCCAGCAGCGTTTCAAACGCGGGATCGGGAAACACCATATATTTT	CASSVSNAGSGNTIYF
.	.	TRBV19	TRBJ2-2	TGTGCCAGTAGTATCTTAGGGGCCCACACCGGGGAGCTGTTTTTT	CASSILGAHTGELFF
.	TRBD1	TRBV19	TRBJ2-2	TGTGCCAGTAGTTCAACAGGGGTGCACGGGGAGCTGTTTTTT	CASSSTGVHGELFF
.	TRBD2	TRBV12-5	TRBJ2-5	TGTGCTAGTGGTTTGTGGCTCGGCGGGGGGGGCCCAGAACAAGAGACCCAGTACTTC	CASGLWLGGGGPEQETQYF
.	TRBD1	TRBV5-4	TRBJ1-4	TGTGCCAGCAGCTCCCGGACAGGCCTCAACAATGAAAAACTGTTTTTT	CASSSRTGLNNEKLFF
once	.	TRBV19	TRBJ2-2	TGTGCCAGTAGTATTTCCTTGGGTTGGGAGATTAACGGGGAGCTGTTTTTT	CASSISLGWEINGELFF
.	.	TRBV6-5	TRBJ2-4	TGTGCCAGCAGTAAAGGGGGGGCATACATTCAGTACTTC	CASSKGGAYIQYF
.	TRBD2	TRBV4-3	TRBJ2-1	TGCGCCAGCAGCCATCACCGGGGGGTCTCGAATGAGCAGTTCTTC	CASSHHRGVSNEQFF
once	TRBD1	TRBV28	TRBJ1-2	TGTGCCAGCAGTTCCAGGGGGCGTAGCTATGGCTACACCTTC	CASSSRGRSYGYTF
.	.	TRBV4-3	TRBJ2-3	TGCGCCAGCAGCCAAGGCACGCGGGCCCGCACAGATACGCAGTATTTT	CASSQGTRARTDTQYF
.	.	TRBV27	TRBJ1-2	TGTGCCAGCAGTCTCCCGGGTGGGTATGGCTACACCTTC	CASSLPGGYGYTF
.	.	TRBV21-1	TRBJ2-7	TGTGCCAGCAGCAAAGCGCTTTTTCCGGACAGGGCCTACGAGCAGTACTTC	CASSKALFPDRAYEQYF
.	TRBD2	TRBV6-7	TRBJ2-1	TGTGCCAGCAGTTACATCGATAGCGGGGGGTTGTACAATGAGCAGTTCTTC	CASSYIDSGGLYNEQFF
.	TRBD1	TRBV28	TRBJ2-7	TGTGCCAGCAGTTTAAGACAGGGGAAAGGGCAGTACTTC	CASSLRQGKGQYF
.	TRBD2	TRBV13	TRBJ2-5	TGTGCCAGTAGGAGACTAGCGGGGGGGGATGAGACCCAGTACTTC	CASRRLAGGDETQYF
.	.	TRBV5-6	TRBJ1-5	TGTGCCAGCACCCCGTATCCTAGCAATCAGCCCCAGCATTTT	CASTPYPSNQPQHF
.	.	TRBV11-3	TRBJ2-1	TGTGCCAGCAGCTTCGGCAATGAGCAGTTCTTC	CASSFGNEQFF
once	TRBD2	TRBV9	TRBJ2-1	TGTGCCAGCAGCGTAATAGCGGGGGGGCTCTACAATGAGCAGTTCTTC	CASSVIAGGLYNEQFF